These T cell receptor beta chains were read from a single sample in a study of blood T cell repertoires in COVID-19. Libraries were prepared by immunoSEQ multiplex PCR; TCRdb keeps only in-frame clonotypes and omits some of them. In the table there are fewer than 300,000 clones, around 90% of which are singletons. The specimen was PBMCs or T cells enriched from blood (not recorded which). The receptors shown here come from a woman younger than 45 who had recovered from COVID-19. The CDR3 runs from the conserved cysteine through the conserved F or W. D genes are given only for firm matches. Size values are once, few and many counts, or a class for expanded clones, and some rows have none.

V: TRBV7-3; D: TRBD2; size: .; J: TRBJ2-3; length: 16; DNA: TGTGCCAGCAGCCCCCAGGGTAGCGGGAGTTCAGATACGCAGTATTTT; CDR3: CASSPQGSGSSDTQYF
V: TRBV30; D: TRBD2; size: .; J: TRBJ2-7; length: 15; DNA: TGTGCCTGGAGTGGGGCTAGCGGGATATTCTACGAGCAGTACTTC; CDR3: CAWSGASGIFYEQYF
V: TRBV3-1/TRBV3-2; D: TRBD2; size: .; J: TRBJ2-2; length: 17; DNA: TGTGCCAGCAGCCTGCGGACTAGCGGGAGGACCACCGGGGAGCTGTTTTTT; CDR3: CASSLRTSGRTTGELFF
V: TRBV27; D: .; size: .; J: TRBJ2-7; length: 12; DNA: TGTGCCAGCAGTTCGCGACTCGGGGAGCAGTACTTC; CDR3: CASSSRLGEQYF
V: TRBV3-1/TRBV3-2; D: .; size: .; J: TRBJ2-7; length: 18; DNA: TGTGCCAGCAGCCAAGATCAGGGTCTGGGCAGGGGCGAAGACGAGCAGTACTTC; CDR3: CASSQDQGLGRGEDEQYF
V: TRBV11-3; D: TRBD1; size: .; J: TRBJ2-2; length: 15; DNA: TGTGCCAGCAGCCACGGGACAGGGGACACCGGGGAGCTGTTTTTT; CDR3: CASSHGTGDTGELFF
V: TRBV2; D: .; size: .; J: TRBJ2-2; length: 15; DNA: TGTGCCAGCAACCATCGGCAGGGTGGAACCGGGGAGCTGTTTTTT; CDR3: CASNHRQGGTGELFF
V: TRBV3-1/TRBV3-2; D: .; size: .; J: TRBJ1-6; length: 15; DNA: TGTGCCAGCAGCCAACAGTGGCAGTCTAATTCACCCCTCCACTTT; CDR3: CASSQQWQSNSPLHF
V: TRBV5-1; D: TRBD2; size: .; J: TRBJ2-3; length: 16; DNA: TGCGCCAGCAGCTTGGCACCTAGCGGCCACACAGATACGCAGTATTTT; CDR3: CASSLAPSGHTDTQYF
V: TRBV10-3; D: .; size: .; J: TRBJ1-4; length: 16; DNA: TGTGCCATCGGTTACAGGGTTTCGGAAACTAATGAAAAACTGTTTTTT; CDR3: CAIGYRVSETNEKLFF
V: TRBV9; D: .; size: .; J: TRBJ2-7; length: 13; DNA: TGTGCCAGCAGCGCCCCAGGGGTTATCGAGCAGTACTTC; CDR3: CASSAPGVIEQYF
V: TRBV28; D: TRBD2; size: .; J: TRBJ2-2; length: 17; DNA: TGTGCCAGCAGTTTTCTCGGACTAGCGGGAAACACCGGGGAGCTGTTTTTT; CDR3: CASSFLGLAGNTGELFF
V: TRBV5-1; D: TRBD1; size: few; J: TRBJ1-1; length: 14; DNA: TGCGCCAGCAGCAGACCACAGGGGGACACTGAAGCTTTCTTT; CDR3: CASSRPQGDTEAFF
V: TRBV4-3; D: TRBD1; size: .; J: TRBJ2-1; length: 14; DNA: TGCGCCAGCAGCCCGGGGACAGGGTGGAATGAGCAGTTCTTC; CDR3: CASSPGTGWNEQFF
V: TRBV27; D: .; size: .; J: TRBJ2-2; length: 17; DNA: TGTGCCAGCAGTCCCCGTCTTTTTGCCGCGGGGACCGGGGAGCTGTTTTTT; CDR3: CASSPRLFAAGTGELFF
V: TRBV29-1; D: .; size: once; J: TRBJ2-5; length: 13; DNA: TGCAGCGTTGAGTTGGTAGTTCAAGAGACCCAGTACTTC; CDR3: CSVELVVQETQYF
V: TRBV19; D: TRBD1; size: .; J: TRBJ2-5; length: 15; DNA: TGTGCCAGTAGTGTGGGGGGACAGGGGTTAGAGACCCAGTACTTC; CDR3: CASSVGGQGLETQYF
V: TRBV11-2; D: .; size: .; J: TRBJ1-6; length: 12; DNA: TGTGCCAGCAGCTTAGGAGGAGCCCCCCTCCACTTT; CDR3: CASSLGGAPLHF
V: TRBV16; D: .; size: .; J: TRBJ1-5; length: 14; DNA: TGTGCCAGCAGCCAGCCGGGGAGGGATCAGCCCCAGCATTTT; CDR3: CASSQPGRDQPQHF
V: TRBV5-4; D: .; size: .; J: TRBJ2-2; length: 16; DNA: TGTGCCAGCAGCTTGGGGGGGCCAGCGAACACCGGGGAGCTGTTTTTT; CDR3: CASSLGGPANTGELFF
V: TRBV6-4; D: .; size: .; J: TRBJ2-1; length: 16; DNA: TGTGCCAGCAGTGACTCGATCCTGAGCGACTACAATGAGCAGTTCTTC; CDR3: CASSDSILSDYNEQFF
V: TRBV28; D: .; size: .; J: TRBJ1-2; length: 16; DNA: TGTGCCAGCAGAACCCTCCGGGACACCTGGTTGAGAGGCTACACCTTC; CDR3: CASRTLRDTWLRGYTF
V: TRBV5-4; D: .; size: .; J: TRBJ2-4; length: 16; DNA: TGTGCCAGCAGCCACGTGGATCAGGGGGCCAAAAACATTCAGTACTTC; CDR3: CASSHVDQGAKNIQYF
V: TRBV7-8; D: TRBD2; size: .; J: TRBJ2-3; length: 17; DNA: TGTGCCAGCAGCTCATGGACTAGCGGGAGTCGGCCAGATACGCAGTATTTT; CDR3: CASSSWTSGSRPDTQYF
V: TRBV9; D: .; size: .; J: TRBJ2-3; length: 14; DNA: TGTGCCAGCAGCGGCGGGACTAGCACAGATACGCAGTATTTT; CDR3: CASSGGTSTDTQYF
V: TRBV19; D: TRBD2; size: .; J: TRBJ2-1; length: 15; DNA: TGTGCCAGTAGACTAGCGGGAGGCTATTCCCATGAGCAGTTCTTC; CDR3: CASRLAGGYSHEQFF
V: TRBV7-9; D: TRBD2; size: .; J: TRBJ2-1; length: 15; DNA: TGTGCCAGCAGCCCAAGGACTAGCGGGTGGAATGAGCAGTTCTTC; CDR3: CASSPRTSGWNEQFF
V: TRBV7-2; D: TRBD2; size: .; J: TRBJ2-1; length: 15; DNA: TGTGCCAGCAGACCTAGCGGGAGCTCCTACAATGAGCAGTTCTTC; CDR3: CASRPSGSSYNEQFF
V: TRBV28; D: .; size: .; J: TRBJ1-6; length: 14; DNA: TGTGCCAGCAGTTTAACAGGGACTAATTCACCCCTCCACTTT; CDR3: CASSLTGTNSPLHF
V: TRBV30; D: TRBD1; size: .; J: TRBJ1-6; length: 13; DNA: TGTGCCTGGAGTCTTGGGACAGGGGGACCCCTCCACTTT; CDR3: CAWSLGTGGPLHF
V: TRBV24-1; D: TRBD2; size: .; J: TRBJ2-1; length: 16; DNA: TGTGCCACCAGTGATTTGGGCGGGGGGGGCTACAATGAGCAGTTCTTC; CDR3: CATSDLGGGGYNEQFF
V: TRBV28; D: TRBD2; size: .; J: TRBJ2-7; length: 13; DNA: TGTGCCAGCACAACTAGCGGGTTTTACGAGCAGTACTTC; CDR3: CASTTSGFYEQYF
V: TRBV2; D: .; size: .; J: TRBJ1-4; length: 17; DNA: TGTGCCAGCAGTGAATCAGGTGTCCCGGGGAGGGAGGAAAAACTGTTTTTT; CDR3: CASSESGVPGREEKLFF
V: TRBV5-8; D: TRBD1; size: .; J: TRBJ1-4; length: 14; DNA: TGTGCCAGCAGCCTGGACAGGGCTGGGGAAAAACTGTTTTTT; CDR3: CASSLDRAGEKLFF
V: TRBV19; D: TRBD2; size: few; J: TRBJ2-1; length: 16; DNA: TGTGCCAGTAGTTTGGCAGCGGGAGGGCCTTACAATGAGCAGTTCTTC; CDR3: CASSLAAGGPYNEQFF
V: TRBV6-6; D: .; size: once; J: TRBJ2-7; length: 15; DNA: TGTGCCAGCAGTCCGCCCGGGGACAACGTCCACGAGCAGTACTTC; CDR3: CASSPPGDNVHEQYF
V: TRBV9; D: .; size: .; J: TRBJ2-1; length: 18; DNA: TGTGCCAGCAGCGTAGAAAGTCTGACCGAGGTTGGAAACAATGAGCAGTTCTTC; CDR3: CASSVESLTEVGNNEQFF
V: TRBV7-9; D: TRBD2; size: .; J: TRBJ2-5; length: 15; DNA: TGTGCCAGCAGCTTAGGTCTAGCGGGGGTGGAGACCCAGTACTTC; CDR3: CASSLGLAGVETQYF
V: TRBV18; D: .; size: .; J: TRBJ1-1; length: 13; DNA: TGTGCCAGCTCACAGGGGGTGAACACTGAAGCTTTCTTT; CDR3: CASSQGVNTEAFF
V: TRBV23-1; D: .; size: .; J: TRBJ2-7; length: 13; DNA: TGCGCCAGCAGTCAATCGATCCCCGGCGAGCAGTACTTC; CDR3: CASSQSIPGEQYF
V: TRBV19; D: .; size: .; J: TRBJ1-1; length: 14; DNA: TGTGCCAGTAGTATCCGGGCGGGGAACACTGAAGCTTTCTTT; CDR3: CASSIRAGNTEAFF
V: TRBV10-2; D: TRBD1; size: once; J: TRBJ1-4; length: 15; DNA: TGCGCCAGCACGACAGGGGAAGTGTTCTGGGAAAAACTGTTTTTT; CDR3: CASTTGEVFWEKLFF
V: TRBV27; D: TRBD2; size: .; J: TRBJ2-1; length: 19; DNA: TGTGCCAGCAGTTACACGACGGGACTAGCGGGAACGTCCTACAATGAGCAGTTCTTC; CDR3: CASSYTTGLAGTSYNEQFF
V: TRBV18; D: .; size: .; J: TRBJ1-3; length: 14; DNA: TGTGCCAGCCGCAACGGGTTATCTGGAAACACCATATATTTT; CDR3: CASRNGLSGNTIYF
V: TRBV10-2; D: .; size: .; J: TRBJ2-7; length: 13; DNA: TGCGCCAGCAGGAAGGAGGGTTTCAACGAGCAGTACTTC; CDR3: CASRKEGFNEQYF
V: TRBV28; D: .; size: .; J: TRBJ1-6; length: 16; DNA: TGTGCCAGCAGTTTTTCAACAGGGTCCTATAATTCACCCCTCCACTTT; CDR3: CASSFSTGSYNSPLHF
V: TRBV19; D: TRBD2; size: .; J: TRBJ2-1; length: 13; DNA: TGTGCCAGTAGTATGGTAGCGGGTAATGAGCAGTTCTTC; CDR3: CASSMVAGNEQFF
V: TRBV4-1; D: .; size: .; J: TRBJ2-7; length: 16; DNA: TGCGCCAGCAGCCGCGCAATGGGGACTGGGACCTACGAGCAGTACTTC; CDR3: CASSRAMGTGTYEQYF
V: TRBV28; D: .; size: .; J: TRBJ2-7; length: 14; DNA: TGTGCCAGCAGATACTCGGGAGTTATCAACGAGCAGTACTTC; CDR3: CASRYSGVINEQYF
V: TRBV2; D: .; size: .; J: TRBJ2-5; length: 13; DNA: TGTGCCAGCAGTGTTCGAGAGCTTGAGTCCCAGTACTTC; CDR3: CASSVRELESQYF
V: TRBV5-4; D: TRBD2; size: .; J: TRBJ2-3; length: 14; DNA: TGTGCCAGCAGCATCCTAGCGGGAGGAGATACGCAGTATTTT; CDR3: CASSILAGGDTQYF
V: TRBV24-1; D: .; size: .; J: TRBJ2-7; length: 13; DNA: TGTGCCACCAGTGGCGCGGACTCCTACGAGCAGTACTTC; CDR3: CATSGADSYEQYF
V: TRBV7-3; D: .; size: .; J: TRBJ2-7; length: 13; DNA: TGTGCCAGCAGCTTAATATTAGCCTCCGAGCAGTACTTC; CDR3: CASSLILASEQYF